This TCR beta chain was profiled in a study of T cells after yellow fever vaccination. Study outcomes and limitations: Subsequent booster samples again held most clones from primary vaccination (96% CD4, 85% to 90% CD8). Peaking faster, on day 5 versus 15, the secondary response was nonetheless weaker. In FACS-sorted repertoires, abundant clonotypes from the bulk population could appear as contaminants.

V was trimmed by 5 bases and J by 0 bases, leaving 13 bases between them. The CDR3 is made up of 15 amino acids. The germline V gene encodes CDR1 SEHNR and CDR2 FQNEAQ (reference sequence). Production of TCR cDNA was by 5'RACE template switching, which also added a universal primer site and UMIs. Using its own MiXCR run on the 5' RACE reads, TCRdb lists one record per CDR3 protein. The sample records some 300,000 distinct CDR3 sequences, roughly 10% being singletons. With regard to this clonotype: Antigen unknown.

Sequencing was performed on CD4+ T cells sorted from PBMCs, taken 45 days after the yellow fever booster vaccination. The V gene is TRBV7-9, the J gene TRBJ1-1; possible D gene TRBD1, 6 bases. This TCR derives from a man in his late teens or twenties who received the YFV17D yellow fever vaccine. CDR3 bases: TGTGCCAGCAGCGAACGGGACACTCTGAACACTGAAGCTTTCTTT. Its translation: CASSERDTLNTEAFF.